This is a list of T cell receptor beta chains from one sample in a study of blood T cell repertoires in COVID-19. Profiling relied on immunoSEQ multiplex PCR, and the TCRdb table lists in-frame clones only, not all of them. Among 250,000 to 350,000 clones listed, about nine tenths were seen once. The specimen was peripheral blood. These receptor sequences come from a woman aged 30 to 39 with COVID-19, enrolled during active disease. The CDR3 runs from the conserved cysteine through the conserved F or W. A D gene is named only where the DNA matches it firmly. Clone size is not always given. Where it is, it says once, few, many or a class for expanded clones.

abundance: .; d_gene: .; v_gene: TRBV5-6; j_gene: TRBJ1-2; CDR3nt: TGTGCCAGCAGCTTGACAAGTATCTATGGCTACACCTTC; CDR3aa: CASSLTSIYGYTF
abundance: .; d_gene: TRBD1; v_gene: TRBV11-2; j_gene: TRBJ2-5; CDR3nt: TGTGCCAGCAGCTCACGGGACAGGGCAAGGCAAGAGACCCAGTACTTC; CDR3aa: CASSSRDRARQETQYF
abundance: .; d_gene: TRBD2; v_gene: TRBV7-2; j_gene: TRBJ2-1; CDR3nt: TGTGCCAGCAGCTTAGTTTGGCCAGCGGGAGGGCTCGGGAATGAGCAGTTCTTC; CDR3aa: CASSLVWPAGGLGNEQFF
abundance: few; d_gene: .; v_gene: TRBV6-4; j_gene: TRBJ1-6; CDR3nt: TGTGCCAGCAGTGACGAGGGAGCCCATTCACCCCTCCACTTT; CDR3aa: CASSDEGAHSPLHF
abundance: .; d_gene: TRBD1; v_gene: TRBV4-1; j_gene: TRBJ1-4; CDR3nt: TGCGCCAGCAGCCAAGGGGACAGGGCCCTTGAAAAACTGTTTTTT; CDR3aa: CASSQGDRALEKLFF
abundance: .; d_gene: .; v_gene: TRBV2; j_gene: TRBJ2-5; CDR3nt: TGTGCCAGCACCTCGGACACCAAAAAGGAGTACTTC; CDR3aa: CASTSDTKKEYF
abundance: .; d_gene: TRBD2; v_gene: TRBV9; j_gene: TRBJ2-7; CDR3nt: TGTGCCAGCAGCGTAGGGCTAGCGGGAGACCACGAGCAGTACTTC; CDR3aa: CASSVGLAGDHEQYF
abundance: .; d_gene: .; v_gene: TRBV25-1; j_gene: TRBJ2-1; CDR3nt: TGTGCCAGCAGTGCTCAAGCGGCCCTCTCCTACAATGAGCAGTTCTTC; CDR3aa: CASSAQAALSYNEQFF
abundance: .; d_gene: .; v_gene: TRBV30; j_gene: TRBJ1-5; CDR3nt: TGTGCCTGGAGCCACGCAGGGTTGGGTCAGCCCCAGCATTTT; CDR3aa: CAWSHAGLGQPQHF
abundance: .; d_gene: .; v_gene: TRBV5-1; j_gene: TRBJ1-1; CDR3nt: TGCGCCAGCAGGATTGCCGGGATTTCAAACACTGAAGCTTTCTTT; CDR3aa: CASRIAGISNTEAFF
abundance: .; d_gene: TRBD1; v_gene: TRBV2; j_gene: TRBJ2-3; CDR3nt: TGTGCCAGCAGTGAACGGGACAGGACCAGCACAGATACGCAGTATTTT; CDR3aa: CASSERDRTSTDTQYF
abundance: .; d_gene: .; v_gene: TRBV7-6; j_gene: TRBJ2-1; CDR3nt: TGTGCCAGCAGCTTTGGGACTTACAATGAGCAGTTCTTC; CDR3aa: CASSFGTYNEQFF
abundance: .; d_gene: TRBD2; v_gene: TRBV19; j_gene: TRBJ2-7; CDR3nt: TGTGCCAGTAGTCCAGGAGGGACTAGCGGGACGTACGAGCAGTACTTC; CDR3aa: CASSPGGTSGTYEQYF
abundance: .; d_gene: TRBD2; v_gene: TRBV5-1; j_gene: TRBJ2-2; CDR3nt: TGCGCCAGCAGCCCCGGGGAGGGCGGATCCGGGGAGCTGTTTTTT; CDR3aa: CASSPGEGGSGELFF
abundance: .; d_gene: TRBD2; v_gene: TRBV3-1/TRBV3-2; j_gene: TRBJ2-7; CDR3nt: TGTGCCAGCAGCACCACTAGCGTGTCCTACGAGCAGTACTTC; CDR3aa: CASSTTSVSYEQYF
abundance: .; d_gene: .; v_gene: TRBV4-3; j_gene: TRBJ2-1; CDR3nt: TGCGCCAGCAGCCAAGAGCCGGCAGGGCAGTACAATGAGCAGTTCTTC; CDR3aa: CASSQEPAGQYNEQFF
abundance: .; d_gene: TRBD2; v_gene: TRBV28; j_gene: TRBJ2-7; CDR3nt: TGTGCCAGCCGCGGCGGACTAGCCACCTACGAGCAGTACTTC; CDR3aa: CASRGGLATYEQYF
abundance: once; d_gene: TRBD2; v_gene: TRBV4-1; j_gene: TRBJ2-7; CDR3nt: TGCGCCAGCAGCCAAGATCTAGCGGGAGATGCCGAGCAGTACTTC; CDR3aa: CASSQDLAGDAEQYF
abundance: .; d_gene: .; v_gene: TRBV5-1; j_gene: TRBJ2-3; CDR3nt: TGCGCCAGCAGCTTGAGCGACCCCACAGATACGCAGTATTTT; CDR3aa: CASSLSDPTDTQYF
abundance: .; d_gene: .; v_gene: TRBV7-2; j_gene: TRBJ2-5; CDR3nt: TGTGCCAGCAGCTTTTTGGCAGGCCAACAAGAGACCCAGTACTTC; CDR3aa: CASSFLAGQQETQYF
abundance: .; d_gene: .; v_gene: TRBV6-2/TRBV6-3; j_gene: TRBJ1-2; CDR3nt: TGTGCCAGCAGCAATCCCACAGGGTTCTATGGCTACACCTTC; CDR3aa: CASSNPTGFYGYTF
abundance: .; d_gene: .; v_gene: TRBV3-1/TRBV3-2; j_gene: TRBJ2-1; CDR3nt: TGTGCCAGCAGCCAAGCCGGCAGCCCTAGACTAGAAAACGAGCAGTTCTTC; CDR3aa: CASSQAGSPRLENEQFF
abundance: .; d_gene: TRBD2; v_gene: TRBV9; j_gene: TRBJ2-7; CDR3nt: TGTGCCAGCAGCGTAGCGGCCCAGCGGGACTACGAGCAGTACTTC; CDR3aa: CASSVAAQRDYEQYF
abundance: .; d_gene: TRBD2; v_gene: TRBV11-2; j_gene: TRBJ2-1; CDR3nt: TGTGCCAGCAGCCCATTTGCGGGAGTAGGGAATGAGCAGTTCTTC; CDR3aa: CASSPFAGVGNEQFF
abundance: .; d_gene: TRBD2; v_gene: TRBV11-2; j_gene: TRBJ2-1; CDR3nt: TGTGCCAGCAGCTCCCCTGGACTAGCGGGATACAATGAGCAGTTCTTC; CDR3aa: CASSSPGLAGYNEQFF
abundance: .; d_gene: .; v_gene: TRBV7-8; j_gene: TRBJ1-3; CDR3nt: TGTGCCAGCAGTATGGACAGATCCTCTGGAAACACCATATATTTT; CDR3aa: CASSMDRSSGNTIYF
abundance: .; d_gene: TRBD1; v_gene: TRBV9; j_gene: TRBJ2-5; CDR3nt: TGTGCCAGCAGCCCCAGGGACAGCCAAGAGACCCAGTACTTC; CDR3aa: CASSPRDSQETQYF
abundance: .; d_gene: .; v_gene: TRBV6-1; j_gene: TRBJ1-3; CDR3nt: TGTGCCAGCAGTGAAGGGGCAATGGCAGCTGGAAACACCATATATTTT; CDR3aa: CASSEGAMAAGNTIYF
abundance: .; d_gene: .; v_gene: TRBV5-1; j_gene: TRBJ2-1; CDR3nt: TGCGCCAGCAGCTTGGCTCTGACAGGCGCCGGTGAGCAGTTCTTC; CDR3aa: CASSLALTGAGEQFF
abundance: once; d_gene: .; v_gene: TRBV7-8; j_gene: TRBJ1-3; CDR3nt: TGTGCCAGCAGCTTCGGGATTACCGGGACACTTGGAAACACCATATATTTT; CDR3aa: CASSFGITGTLGNTIYF
abundance: once; d_gene: .; v_gene: TRBV28; j_gene: TRBJ1-4; CDR3nt: TGTGCCAGCACCCCACATGGGGCAGGTGAAAAACTGTTTTTT; CDR3aa: CASTPHGAGEKLFF
abundance: .; d_gene: .; v_gene: TRBV2; j_gene: TRBJ2-7; CDR3nt: TGTGCCACCACTCAAGAAGGACAGTTTTTCAACGAGCAGTACTTC; CDR3aa: CATTQEGQFFNEQYF
abundance: few; d_gene: TRBD2; v_gene: TRBV5-6; j_gene: TRBJ2-7; CDR3nt: TGTGCCAGCAGCTCCCAGCGGGGAGCCTACGAGCAGTACTTC; CDR3aa: CASSSQRGAYEQYF
abundance: .; d_gene: .; v_gene: TRBV7-2; j_gene: TRBJ2-7; CDR3nt: TGTGCCAGCAGCTTACGGGACGGGACTTACGAGCAGTACTTC; CDR3aa: CASSLRDGTYEQYF
abundance: .; d_gene: TRBD2; v_gene: TRBV7-3; j_gene: TRBJ2-3; CDR3nt: TGTGCCAGCAGCCGTAGCGGGTACACAGATACGCAGTATTTT; CDR3aa: CASSRSGYTDTQYF
abundance: .; d_gene: TRBD1; v_gene: TRBV2; j_gene: TRBJ1-2; CDR3nt: TGTGCCAGCAGCGCAAGGGGGCAGGGAGGCTACACCTTC; CDR3aa: CASSARGQGGYTF
abundance: .; d_gene: .; v_gene: TRBV5-4; j_gene: TRBJ2-2; CDR3nt: TGTGCCATACCAGGGCACGCTGCTGGGGAGCTGTTTTTT; CDR3aa: CAIPGHAAGELFF
abundance: .; d_gene: .; v_gene: TRBV4-1; j_gene: TRBJ2-5; CDR3nt: TGCGCCAGCAGTCCGGGACAATCCTTGGGAGAGACCCAGTACTTC; CDR3aa: CASSPGQSLGETQYF
abundance: once; d_gene: .; v_gene: TRBV5-1; j_gene: TRBJ1-1; CDR3nt: TGCGCCAGCAGCTTGTCCCAGAACACTGAAGCTTTCTTT; CDR3aa: CASSLSQNTEAFF
abundance: .; d_gene: .; v_gene: TRBV5-5; j_gene: TRBJ2-7; CDR3nt: TGTGCCAGCAGCAGGGGGAGTCCTTACGAGCAGTACTTC; CDR3aa: CASSRGSPYEQYF
abundance: few; d_gene: TRBD2; v_gene: TRBV7-9; j_gene: TRBJ2-1; CDR3nt: TGTGCCAGCAGCTTAGGGACTAGCGGACTTGGATCCTACAATGAGCAGTTCTTC; CDR3aa: CASSLGTSGLGSYNEQFF
abundance: .; d_gene: TRBD1; v_gene: TRBV27; j_gene: TRBJ1-3; CDR3nt: TGTGCCAGCGCAGAGGGACAGGGGGCATACACCATATATTTT; CDR3aa: CASAEGQGAYTIYF
abundance: .; d_gene: .; v_gene: TRBV12-3/TRBV12-4; j_gene: TRBJ1-2; CDR3nt: TGTGCCACAACCTCAGGGGATGGCTACACCTTC; CDR3aa: CATTSGDGYTF
abundance: .; d_gene: .; v_gene: TRBV6-5; j_gene: TRBJ1-3; CDR3nt: TGTGCCAGCAGTTACTCGTCAGGGTTCGGAAACACCATATATTTT; CDR3aa: CASSYSSGFGNTIYF
abundance: .; d_gene: .; v_gene: TRBV7-6; j_gene: TRBJ1-3; CDR3nt: TGTGCCAGCAGCGCGATTCCGGGGGCTGGAAACACCATATATTTT; CDR3aa: CASSAIPGAGNTIYF
abundance: .; d_gene: .; v_gene: TRBV2; j_gene: TRBJ1-1; CDR3nt: TGTGCCAGCACTGGCCAGGTAAACACTGAAGCTTTCTTT; CDR3aa: CASTGQVNTEAFF
abundance: .; d_gene: TRBD2; v_gene: TRBV7-2; j_gene: TRBJ2-3; CDR3nt: TGTGCCAGCAGCCCTGGGGGGGGTGGGAGTACAGATACGCAGTATTTT; CDR3aa: CASSPGGGGSTDTQYF
abundance: .; d_gene: .; v_gene: TRBV7-2; j_gene: TRBJ2-7; CDR3nt: TGTGCCAGCAGCGCTTACAGGTCCCCCCCCTACGAGCAGTACTTC; CDR3aa: CASSAYRSPPYEQYF
abundance: .; d_gene: .; v_gene: TRBV5-1; j_gene: TRBJ1-2; CDR3nt: TGCGCCAGCAGCTTGGTAGGGGATTATGGCTACACCTTC; CDR3aa: CASSLVGDYGYTF
abundance: .; d_gene: TRBD2; v_gene: TRBV4-3; j_gene: TRBJ2-5; CDR3nt: TGCGCCAGCAGCCAAGATTGGGGGCGGGGGGGCAGGACTAGCCCCAACTTC; CDR3aa: CASSQDWGRGGRTSPNF
abundance: once; d_gene: TRBD1; v_gene: TRBV7-3; j_gene: TRBJ2-2; CDR3nt: TGTGCCAGCAGTTCAGGACAGGGTAGCACCGGGGAGCTGTTTTTT; CDR3aa: CASSSGQGSTGELFF
abundance: .; d_gene: .; v_gene: TRBV28; j_gene: TRBJ2-3; CDR3nt: TGTGCCAGCAGTTTAGGAGAAGATACGCAGTATTTT; CDR3aa: CASSLGEDTQYF
abundance: few; d_gene: TRBD1; v_gene: TRBV5-1; j_gene: TRBJ1-2; CDR3nt: TGCGCCAGCAGAAGTTATCCGGGGACAGGGGGGTATGGCTACACCTTC; CDR3aa: CASRSYPGTGGYGYTF
abundance: once; d_gene: .; v_gene: TRBV9; j_gene: TRBJ2-1; CDR3nt: TGTGCCAGCAGCCGAGAGATTATCAATGAGCAGTTCTTC; CDR3aa: CASSREIINEQFF
abundance: once; d_gene: TRBD1; v_gene: TRBV18; j_gene: TRBJ1-1; CDR3nt: TGTGCCAGCTCACTAAAGACAGGGGGTCCTGAAGCTTTCTTT; CDR3aa: CASSLKTGGPEAFF
abundance: .; d_gene: .; v_gene: TRBV5-6; j_gene: TRBJ1-5; CDR3nt: TGTGCCAGCAGCTTGGCCGGGCAGGGATATCAGCCCCAGCATTTT; CDR3aa: CASSLAGQGYQPQHF
abundance: .; d_gene: .; v_gene: TRBV7-3; j_gene: TRBJ2-7; CDR3nt: TGTGCCAAACAGGTCCTCTCCTACGAGCAGTACTTC; CDR3aa: CAKQVLSYEQYF